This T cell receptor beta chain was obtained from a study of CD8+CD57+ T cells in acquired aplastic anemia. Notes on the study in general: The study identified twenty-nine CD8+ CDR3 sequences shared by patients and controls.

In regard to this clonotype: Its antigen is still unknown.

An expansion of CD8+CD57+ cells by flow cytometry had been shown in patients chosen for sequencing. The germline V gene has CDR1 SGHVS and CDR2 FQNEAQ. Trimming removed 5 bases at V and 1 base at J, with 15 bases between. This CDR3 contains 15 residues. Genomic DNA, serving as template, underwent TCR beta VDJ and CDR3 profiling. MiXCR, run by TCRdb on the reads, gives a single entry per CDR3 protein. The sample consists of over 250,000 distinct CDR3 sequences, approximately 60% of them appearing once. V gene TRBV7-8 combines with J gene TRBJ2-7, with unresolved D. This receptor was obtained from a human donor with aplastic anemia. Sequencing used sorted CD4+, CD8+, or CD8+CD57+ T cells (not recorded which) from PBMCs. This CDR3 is CASSLGAAVSYEQYF. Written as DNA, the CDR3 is TGTGCCAGCAGCCTAGGAGCAGCCGTTTCCTACGAGCAGTACTTC.